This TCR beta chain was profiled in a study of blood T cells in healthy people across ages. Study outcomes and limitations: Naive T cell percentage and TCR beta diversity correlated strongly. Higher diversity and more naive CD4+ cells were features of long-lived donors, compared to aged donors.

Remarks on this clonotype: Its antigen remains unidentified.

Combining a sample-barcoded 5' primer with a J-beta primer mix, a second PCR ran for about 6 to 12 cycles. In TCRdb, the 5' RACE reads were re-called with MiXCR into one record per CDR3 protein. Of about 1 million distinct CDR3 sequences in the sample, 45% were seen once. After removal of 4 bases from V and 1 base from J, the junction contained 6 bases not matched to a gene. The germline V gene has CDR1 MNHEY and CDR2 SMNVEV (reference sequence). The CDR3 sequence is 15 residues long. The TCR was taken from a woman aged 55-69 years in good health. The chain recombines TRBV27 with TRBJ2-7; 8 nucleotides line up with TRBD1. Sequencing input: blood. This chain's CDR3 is CASSSPGGWSYEQYF. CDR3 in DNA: TGTGCCAGCAGTTCCCCAGGGGGCTGGTCCTACGAGCAGTACTTC.